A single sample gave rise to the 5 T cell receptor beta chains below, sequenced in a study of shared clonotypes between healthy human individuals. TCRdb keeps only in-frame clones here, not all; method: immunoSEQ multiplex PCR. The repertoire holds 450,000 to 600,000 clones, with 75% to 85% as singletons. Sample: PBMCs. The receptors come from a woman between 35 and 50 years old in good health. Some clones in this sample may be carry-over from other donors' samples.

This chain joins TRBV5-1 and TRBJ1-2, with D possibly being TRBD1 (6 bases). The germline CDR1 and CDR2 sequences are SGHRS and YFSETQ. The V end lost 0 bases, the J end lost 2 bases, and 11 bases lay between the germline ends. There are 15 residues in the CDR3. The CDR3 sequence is CASSLAAGQNYGYTF. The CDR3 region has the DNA TGCGCCAGCAGCTTGGCTGCCGGACAGAACTATGGCTACACCTTC.

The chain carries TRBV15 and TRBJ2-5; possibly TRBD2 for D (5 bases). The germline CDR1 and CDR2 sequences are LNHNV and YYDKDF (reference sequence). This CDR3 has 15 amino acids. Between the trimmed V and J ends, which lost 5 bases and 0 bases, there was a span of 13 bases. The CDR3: CATSRTIANQETQYF. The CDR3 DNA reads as TGTGCCACCAGCCGTACCATAGCGAACCAAGAGACCCAGTACTTC.

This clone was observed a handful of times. The CDR3 spells CASSGWDSTEAFF. CDR3 in DNA: TGTGCCAGCAGCGGGTGGGACAGCACTGAAGCTTTCTTT. The chain recombines TRBV5-6 with TRBJ1-1; TRBD1 matches 7 bases. The CDR3 extends over 13 amino acids. Germline CDR1 and CDR2: SGHDT and YYEEEE. With 4 bases clipped from V and 4 bases from J, the junction kept 4 bases outside the gene matches.

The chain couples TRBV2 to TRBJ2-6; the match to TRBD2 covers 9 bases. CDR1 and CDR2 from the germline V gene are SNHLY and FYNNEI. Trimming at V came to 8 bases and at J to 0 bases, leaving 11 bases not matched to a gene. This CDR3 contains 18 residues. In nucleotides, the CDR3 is TGTGCCAGCTCATATGGGCTAGCGGGACGCTCTGGGGCCAACGTCCTGACTTTC. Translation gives CASSYGLAGRSGANVLTF.

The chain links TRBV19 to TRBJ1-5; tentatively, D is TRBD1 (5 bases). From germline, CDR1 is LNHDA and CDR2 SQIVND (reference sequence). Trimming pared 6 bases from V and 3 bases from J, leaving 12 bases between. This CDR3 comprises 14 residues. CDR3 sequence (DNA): TGTGCCAGTAGCAAGGGGCAGTACAATCAGCCCCAGCATTTT. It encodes CASSKGQYNQPQHF.